This T cell receptor (beta chain) stems from a study of shared clonotypes between healthy human individuals (dated by TCRdb to the early 2020s). The study in broad terms: A few men and a couple of women, aged 18 to 49 years, made up the cohort. Between about 0.94 and 8.9 billion PBMCs per donor were obtained by leukapheresis. Different laboratories and diverse techniques were used to prepare libraries and sequence TCR repertoires, to increase sequencing depth and limit assay-specific biases. To estimate repertoire size and how much clonotype sharing occurs between individuals, the study deeply sequenced the blood TCR repertoires of 4 to 6 healthy adults. For each donor, CD4 naive and CD4 memory were each run on three plates, CD8 naive on two plates, and CD8 memory on one plate.

Points on this clone: It lacks a known antigen. Base qualities are not recorded, but no much larger clone differs from it by a single base.

Broad study findings and their caveats: Larger estimated clonotype richness was generally found for naive subsets than for memory subsets. Pairwise subsampling led to the expectation that sequencing depth would affect the degree of clonotype sharing among donors. The genetic and exposure-history diversity represented was limited by the small number of donors. Rarefaction of sorted-subset datasets indicated incomplete sequencing despite the large sequencing depth. Only blood was sampled, and tissue TCR repertoires likely differ from those in blood. Compared with non-shared clonotypes, clonotypes shared by all four sorted-subset donors had higher generation probabilities. Sharing across four donors was observed for 4.5% to 6.5% of naive CD4, about 4% of naive CD8, 2% to 2.5% of memory CD4, and about 0.39% of memory CD8 clonotypes.

For the CD8 naive samples, CD45RO-negative cells were positively selected for CCR7, yielding a CD45RA+CCR7+ population from which TemRA cells were excluded. The donors were healthy, HIV-negative adults who had no recently reported acute infections or vaccinations. Every donor was a Caucasian adult residing in Nashville, Tennessee, USA. After blood collection by leukapheresis, PBMCs were isolated using Ficoll-Histopaque density gradient centrifugation and then cryopreserved in the vapor phase of liquid nitrogen. Purity and quantity of every magnetically sorted T cell population were checked by analytical flow cytometry. Genomic DNA was isolated from every sorted fraction and measured by UV absorbance on a Nanodrop 2000c. TCR CDR3 regions were amplified from genomic DNA by multiplex PCR using the deep immunoSEQ assay. Extracted genomic DNA from each cell subset was spread evenly across all wells of several immunoSEQ 96-well plates, with each plate serving as a replicate. Each replicate PCR for sorted subsets received approximately 220 ng genomic DNA, equal to tens of thousands of T cell genomes. Purified libraries were measured with a Qubit 3.0 fluorometer, size-checked on a Bioanalyzer 2100, and measured again with the KAPA Library Quantification kit. Each immunoSEQ 96-well plate was sequenced on its own single-read 150-cycle Illumina NextSeq 550 flow cell. The authors processed their data as follows. Because only junctional sequences without quality scores were contained in the immunoSEQ output, filtering matching that applied to full-length reads could not be performed. To assign V/J genes and CDR3, sequences were annotated against IMGT germline references using PyIR, a Python wrapper for IgBLAST v1.9. Reads were filtered out if the reads had weak V/J assignments (E-value above 1e-6), no CDR3, stop codons, out-of-frame junctions, or ambiguous translated residues. V3J clonotypes were defined as sequences sharing an identical inferred V gene, J gene, and CDR3 amino acid sequence. Percentage overlap between repertoires was calculated by dividing the number of shared unique clonotypes by the size of the smaller repertoire. RTK rarefaction, the Chao1 estimator, and Recon v2.1 estimates of unobserved clonotypes were used to assess repertoire richness. OLGA was used to compute generation probabilities for all TCRbeta clonotypes that the gDNA method yielded from a few donors. Sourced from immuneACCESS, this table was stored by TCRdb with only in-frame sequences that have V and J called. A share of the clones is absent; for the studies checked, an unresolved V gene accounts for under half, and the remainder has no known explanation. Clone size and the V and J calls come from that table; the DNA yielded D and trimming. For this sample there are about 2 million clones; roughly 94% appear just once. More than 0.9% of the sample comes from the top ten.

V and J are truncated by 3 bases and 5 bases respectively, leaving an intervening sequence of 13 bases. From its cysteine to its phenylalanine, the CDR3 spans 14 amino acids. The DNA shown is the 42-base CDR3, in frame from base 1. CDR1 and CDR2, per the germline V gene, are MRHNA and SNTAGT. The sequence joins TRBV6-4 to TRBJ1-1, with a tentative D gene TRBD1 over 5 matching bases. The sequencing input was naive CD8+ T cells sorted from blood. The intended sense of this specimen's cell subset or site label: CD45RA+CCR7+. The TCR originated in a man aged 18 to 30 in good health. Here the CDR3 is given as CASSERGGGTEAFF. The sequenced DNA is TGTGCCAGCAGTGAAAGGGGCGGAGGAACTGAAGCTTTCTTT.